The 18 T cell receptor beta chains below come from one sample, sequenced in a study of shared clonotypes between healthy human individuals. Sequencing was performed with immunoSEQ multiplex PCR; in TCRdb, only in-frame clones are kept and a portion is missing. The data hold around 1,900,000 clones, with about 94% observed a single time. Naive CD8 isolation took CD45RO-negative cells positively selected for CCR7 and excluded terminally differentiated effector memory CD45RA+ cells. Sequenced material: naive CD8+ T cells from PBMCs. The receptors here all came from a man aged 18 to 29 in good health. Some clones in this sample may be carry-over from other donors' samples.

The CDR3 DNA reads as TGCGCCAGTAAAGCCGGGACTAGCGGGAGGGCATGGTTCTTC. Residues: CASKAGTSGRAWFF. The chain is built from TRBV4-3 and TRBJ2-1; 16 bases line up with TRBD2. The germline V gene encodes CDR1 LGHNA and CDR2 YSLEER. J was trimmed by 15 bases and V by 9 bases; bases with no gene match: 11. This CDR3 has 14 residues.

This clone came up once. The rearrangement uses TRBV4-1 and TRBJ2-6; D is tentatively TRBD1 or TRBD2 (6 bases each). Germline V gene data show CDR1 as MGHRA and CDR2 as YSYEKL. V lost 0 bases and J lost 0, with 12 bases in between. CDR3 length: 18 residues. The CDR3 spells CASSQEGGPPSGANVLTF. In nucleotides, the CDR3 is TGCGCCAGCAGCCAAGAGGGGGGCCCCCCCTCTGGGGCCAACGTCCTGACTTTC.

This sequence joins TRBV7-2 and TRBJ2-7; D not resolved. There are 12 residues in the CDR3. The V end was cut by 2 bases, the J end by 6 bases, with 8 bases between. Germline CDR1 reads SGHTA; CDR2 reads FQGNSA. The CDR3 region has the DNA TGTGCCAGCAGCTTATACGGGCGCGAGCAGTACTTC. As protein: CASSLYGREQYF.

With regard to this clone: The identical CDR3 is also encoded by other nucleotide sequences in the sample. The gene calls are TRBV7-9 and TRBJ2-1, with D unresolved. Trimming stripped 5 bases from V and 0 bases from J, with 2 bases between. Looked up from germline, CDR1 is SEHNR and CDR2 is FQNEAQ (reference sequence). The CDR3 covers 12 residues. CDR3 protein: CASSRSYNEQFF. CDR3 bases: TGTGCCAGCAGCCGCTCCTACAATGAGCAGTTCTTC.

The chain employs TRBV9 and TRBJ2-2; 13 nucleotides agree with TRBD2. V lost 3 bases, J lost 0 bases, and 2 bases stayed unmatched. Per the germline V gene, CDR1 is SGDLS and CDR2 is YYNGEE. There are 17 residues in the CDR3. The CDR3 nucleotides are TGTGCCAGCAGCGGGGGGACTAGCGGGACGAACACCGGGGAGCTGTTTTTT. The encoded protein is CASSGGTSGTNTGELFF.

Of note for this clone: Other DNA sequences within the sample encode an identical CDR3. V usage is TRBV9 and J usage is TRBJ2-2, with D uncertain. Trimming cost V 0 bases and J 6 bases, with 6 bases left between them. The CDR3 is made up of 13 amino acids. Germline CDR1 is SGDLS and CDR2 is YYNGEE. In nucleotides, the CDR3 is TGTGCCAGCAGCGTAGGTAGTTCCGGGGAGCTGTTTTTT. Encoded protein: CASSVGSSGELFF.

The V and J genes are TRBV4-2 and TRBJ1-5; D unresolved. Trimming removed 1 base from V and 5 bases from J, with 6 bases in between. CDR3 length: 13 residues. Germline loops: CDR1 LGHNA, CDR2 YNFKEQ. The CDR3 protein is CASSQGVYQPQHF. DNA for the CDR3: TGTGCCAGCAGCCAAGGGGTTTATCAGCCCCAGCATTTT.

The genes are TRBV10-3 and TRBJ1-2, with TRBD1 as a possible D gene (5 bases). The V end lost 8 bases, the J end lost 8 bases, and 9 bases lay between the germline ends. The CDR3 length is 10 residues. From germline, CDR1 is ENHRY and CDR2 SYGVKD. The CDR3 region is CAIWDGGYTF. DNA for the CDR3: TGTGCCATCTGGGACGGGGGCTACACCTTC.

This sequence joins TRBV13 and TRBJ1-1; D ambiguous. Trimming pared 0 bases from V and 0 bases from J, leaving 8 bases between. Germline assignment: CDR1 PRHDT and CDR2 FYEKMQ (reference sequence). The CDR3 is 15 residues long. This CDR3 reads CASSLGRRLNTEAFF. CDR3 in DNA: TGTGCCAGCAGCTTAGGCAGGCGGTTGAACACTGAAGCTTTCTTT.

The chain joins TRBV27 to TRBJ2-6, with D hard to call. The germline V and J ends were trimmed by 2 bases and 0 bases, with 5 bases remaining between them. This CDR3 is built from 15 residues. Germline V CDR1 and CDR2: MNHEY, SMNVEV (reference sequence). The CDR3 DNA is TGTGCCAGCAGTTTAAGGCCCTCTGGGGCCAACGTCCTGACTTTC. The encoded protein is CASSLRPSGANVLTF.

The V gene is TRBV4-3, the J gene TRBJ2-7; the match to TRBD2 covers 10 bases. Germline CDR1 reads LGHNA; CDR2 reads YSLEER. V gave up 0 bases and J gave up 6 bases; unmatched junction bases: 8. The CDR3 is made up of 16 amino acids. The CDR3 DNA is TGCGCCAGCAGCCAAGATTACCCTAGCGGGAGTGGCGAGCAGTACTTC. Amino acid sequence: CASSQDYPSGSGEQYF.

This chain links TRBV27 with TRBJ2-1, with D unresolved. Per the germline V gene, CDR1 is MNHEY and CDR2 is SMNVEV (reference sequence). V was shortened by 7 bases and J by 0 bases, with 7 bases between the two germline ends. The CDR3 contains 13 residues. CDR3 in DNA: TGTGCCAGCACCTCGGGCTCCTACAATGAGCAGTTCTTC. It is translated as CASTSGSYNEQFF.

In the case of this clone: At the DNA level, this CDR3 is encoded by other sequences in the same sample as well. Here the CDR3 DNA reads TGTGCCAGCAGCGTAGGGGTGGCCACTGAAGCTTTCTTT. Protein: CASSVGVATEAFF. The V and J genes are TRBV9 and TRBJ1-1; unclear D gene. V was shortened by 0 bases and J by 4 bases, with 7 bases between the two germline ends. The CDR3 runs to 13 residues. Germline loops: CDR1 SGDLS, CDR2 YYNGEE.

The chain joins TRBV7-8 to TRBJ2-3; no firm D call. The CDR3 loop spans 11 amino acids. V lost 7 bases to trimming and J lost 6 bases, with 8 bases between them. In germline, CDR1 is SGHVS, CDR2 FQNEAQ. This CDR3 reads CASITGDTQYF. The CDR3 nucleotides read TGTGCCAGCATCACTGGGGATACGCAGTATTTT.

This clone was detected only a few times. CDR3 nucleotide sequence: TGTGCCAGCAGCACGCGGACAGGATCCACCGGGGAGCTGTTTTTT. It translates to CASSTRTGSTGELFF. V gene TRBV9 combines with J gene TRBJ2-2; 7 bases align to TRBD1. Germline V CDR1 and CDR2: SGDLS, YYNGEE. This CDR3 spans 15 amino acids. V shed 4 bases and J 4 bases; nucleotides not matched to a gene: 7.

The chain joins TRBV30 to TRBJ2-3, with D unclear. CDR3 length: 13 amino acids. Germline CDR1 and CDR2: GTSNPN and SVGIG (reference sequence). V dropped 3 bases and J dropped 1 base, with 8 bases sitting between them. The CDR3 loop is CAWRELGTDTQYF. CDR3 DNA sequence: TGTGCCTGGAGGGAATTGGGCACAGATACGCAGTATTTT.

This rearrangement joins TRBV30 to TRBJ2-1, with TRBD2 as a possible D gene (6 bases). Trimming pared 0 bases from V and 3 bases from J, leaving 12 bases between. Germline V gene lookup returns CDR1 GTSNPN and CDR2 SVGIG (reference sequence). The CDR3 spans 15 residues. The CDR3 loop is CAWSVLARSYNEQFF. In DNA, the CDR3 is TGTGCCTGGAGTGTACTAGCACGGAGCTACAATGAGCAGTTCTTC.

This clone occurred once. The chain carries TRBV27 and TRBJ2-7; D is uncertain. The CDR3 length is 14 residues. Trimming stripped 0 bases from V and 6 bases from J, with 12 bases between. Germline V gene data show CDR1 as MNHEY and CDR2 as SMNVEV (reference sequence). Here the CDR3 DNA reads TGTGCCAGCAGTTTATCGGCAGTAGGTCTCGAGCAGTACTTC. Its translation: CASSLSAVGLEQYF.